The sequence of this T cell receptor (beta chain) was determined in a study of shared clonotypes between healthy human individuals. V dropped 4 bases and J dropped 3; count of bases not matched to a gene: 12. The germline gives CDR1 SGHVS, CDR2 FQNEAQ. The CDR3 extends over 16 amino acids. Only in-frame clones appear in the TCRdb table, and some are missing; sequencing was by immunoSEQ multiplex PCR. Here the sample spans approximately 1.1 million clones, about four fifths being singletons. This clone appeared once. V is TRBV7-8 and J is TRBJ2-7; 7 nucleotides align to TRBD2. The sequenced sample consisted of memory CD4+ T cells from PBMCs. Subset meaning: CD45RA-negative fraction. The sequence was collected from a man aged 18 to 30 in good health. Some clones in this sample may be carry-over from other donors' samples. CDR3 loop: CASSSPRGGGNYEQYF. CDR3 coding DNA: TGTGCCAGCAGCTCACCTCGGGGCGGGGGAAACTACGAGCAGTACTTC.